This T cell receptor beta chain originates from a study of cytomegalovirus exposure and HLA in healthy donors. This clone was seen a handful of times. Its antigen remains unidentified. CDR1 is SQVTM, CDR2 ANQGSEA, per germline. The CDR3 totals 13 residues. Trimming took 6 bases from V and 6 from J; bases not matched to a gene: 8. The PCR contained 60 Vbeta and 13 Jbeta primers. The repertoire was sequenced with immunoSEQ multiplex PCR; TCRdb's copy has only in-frame clones and lacks some. Of 75,000 to 90,000 clones in the sample, around 78% are singletons; the top ten hold approximately 4.5%. Overall study findings and caveats: There were around 160 TCR beta chains listed as cytomegalovirus-associated.

The specimen sequenced was PBMCs. The source of this sequence is a man aged 35-49 years in good health and CMV-seronegative. The genes are TRBV29-1 and TRBJ2-1; 7 bases align to TRBD1. The CDR3 region is CSVRDSLFNEQFF. The CDR3 DNA reads as TGCAGCGTCCGGGACAGTCTTTTCAATGAGCAGTTCTTC.